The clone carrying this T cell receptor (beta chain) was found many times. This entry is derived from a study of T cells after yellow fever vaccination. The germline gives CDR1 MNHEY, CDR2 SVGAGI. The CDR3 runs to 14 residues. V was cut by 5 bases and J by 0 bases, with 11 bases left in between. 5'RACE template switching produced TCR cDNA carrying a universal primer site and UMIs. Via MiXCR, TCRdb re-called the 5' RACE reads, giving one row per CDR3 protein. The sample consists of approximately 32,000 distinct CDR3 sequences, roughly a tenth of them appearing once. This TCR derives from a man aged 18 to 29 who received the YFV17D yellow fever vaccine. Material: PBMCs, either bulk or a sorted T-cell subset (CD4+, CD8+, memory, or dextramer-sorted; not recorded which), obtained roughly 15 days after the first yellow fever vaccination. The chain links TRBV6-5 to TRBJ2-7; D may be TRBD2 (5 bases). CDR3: CASSNGESSYEQYF. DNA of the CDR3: TGTGCCAGCAGTAACGGGGAGAGCTCCTACGAGCAGTACTTC.